The 27 T cell receptor beta chains below come from one sample, sequenced in a study of Ad26.COV2.S vaccination and SARS-CoV-2 variants. Clones were sequenced by immunoSEQ multiplex PCR, and TCRdb holds only the in-frame ones, with some missing. The table lists 200,000 to 300,000 clones, around 88% of them singletons, with roughly 3% in the top ten. The treatment is: roughly 19 received Ad26.COV2.S at low or high dose, single or two shots; 5 received placebo; per-sample allocation not given. At day 63 after the first vaccine or placebo injection, samples were drawn. This specimen was peripheral blood, taken in a trial of Ad26.COV2.S vaccine versus placebo. These receptors all come from a person aged 18-60 years who received the Ad26.COV2.S COVID-19 vaccine or a placebo.

This clone was seen a single time. The chain is built from TRBV24-1 and TRBJ2-2, with a weak D call TRBD1 (6 bases). V was pared by 4 bases and J by 7 bases, with 15 bases between. The germline V gene has CDR1 KGHDR and CDR2 SFDVKD. The CDR3 is made up of 15 amino acids. CDR3 DNA: TGTGCCACCAGTGACACCGGGACAATGAACGGGGAGCTGTTTTTT. Amino acids: CATSDTGTMNGELFF.

V and J are TRBV5-6 and TRBJ1-1, with D possibly TRBD1 on 6 matching bases. V lost 2 bases, J lost 4 bases, and 12 bases lay in between. This CDR3 has 14 amino acids. Germline CDR1 SGHDT, CDR2 YYEEEE. This CDR3 is CASSLSGVGTEAFF. As DNA, the CDR3 is TGTGCCAGCAGCTTATCAGGGGTCGGCACTGAAGCTTTCTTT.

The chain employs TRBV3-1 (or the pseudogene TRBV3-2) and TRBJ2-7; 9 nucleotides agree with TRBD1. CDR1 and CDR2 from the germline V gene are LGHDT and YNNKEL (reference sequence). V lost 5 bases and J lost 4; bases outside the gene matches: 9. The CDR3 contains 15 residues. For the CDR3, the DNA is TGTGCCAGCAGCTACCAGACAGGGGGGGCTTACGAGCAGTACTTC. This encodes CASSYQTGGAYEQYF.

This chain joins TRBV12-3 or TRBV12-4 and TRBJ1-1; the match to TRBD1 covers 7 bases. Trimming removed 6 bases from V and 4 bases from J; junction bases left unmatched: 5. The CDR3 sequence is 13 residues long. CDR3 in amino acids: CASRGGIGTEAFF. CDR3 bases: TGTGCCAGCAGAGGGGGCATTGGCACTGAAGCTTTCTTT.

V gene TRBV29-1 combines with J gene TRBJ2-3; D is uncertain. Per germline, CDR1 SQVTM and CDR2 ANQGSEA. Between the trimmed V and J ends, which lost 0 bases and 8 bases, there was a span of 9 bases. This CDR3 spans 12 amino acids. The CDR3 protein is CSVEDRPGTQYF. The CDR3 coding sequence is TGCAGCGTTGAAGACCGGCCCGGTACGCAGTATTTT.

This clone occurred once. V usage is TRBV27 and J usage is TRBJ1-2; D unclear. Germline values: CDR1 MNHEY, CDR2 SMNVEV (reference sequence). The V and J ends lost 6 bases and 2 bases respectively, with 22 bases between them. This CDR3 is 17 amino acids long. Written as DNA, the CDR3 is TGTGCCAGCAGAAAAGTGTCCGGGTTTGGGGAGAACTATGGCTACACCTTC. Translating it yields CASRKVSGFGENYGYTF.

This rearrangement joins TRBV18 to TRBJ2-7; 9 bases agree with TRBD1. CDR1 and CDR2 from the germline V gene are KGHSH and LQKENI. The CDR3 loop spans 14 amino acids. With 4 bases clipped from V and 3 bases from J, the junction kept 4 bases outside the gene matches. The CDR3 DNA sequence: TGTGCCAGCTCACTAGGACAGGGGCTCTACGAGCAGTACGTC. This gives the protein CASSLGQGLYEQYV.

The gene calls are TRBV6-4 and TRBJ2-2; D is ambiguous. V gave up 5 bases and J gave up 2 bases, with 9 bases separating them. This CDR3 comprises 14 residues. Germline assignment: CDR1 MRHNA and CDR2 SNTAGT. The CDR3 here is CASSKTLNTGELFF. The CDR3 region has the DNA TGTGCCAGCAGTAAGACCTTAAACACCGGGGAGCTGTTTTTT.

The CDR3 coding sequence is TGTGCCAGCAGCTTAGGCGGGAGTCGAGCCAAAAACATTCAGTACTTC. It translates to CASSLGGSRAKNIQYF. The J gene is TRBJ2-4, the V gene TRBV7-2; TRBD2 aligns across 7 bases. The CDR3 runs 16 residues. Germline values: CDR1 SGHTA, CDR2 FQGNSA. Trimming removed 1 base from V and 0 bases from J; junction bases left unmatched: 3.

The chain employs TRBV18 and TRBJ2-6; D perhaps matches TRBD1 (6 bases). The CDR3 consists of 15 residues. Per germline, CDR1 KGHSH and CDR2 LQKENI. The V end lost 4 bases, the J end lost 0 bases, and 7 bases lay between the germline ends. Here the CDR3 reads CASSQDSSGANVLTF. The CDR3 DNA follows: TGTGCCAGCTCACAGGACAGCTCTGGGGCCAACGTCCTGACTTTC.

This clone was seen more than once but under ten times. The chain couples TRBV5-1 to TRBJ1-1; D is possibly TRBD1 (5 bases). The CDR3 is made up of 15 amino acids. V lost 3 bases to trimming and J lost 1 base, with 13 bases between them. In germline, CDR1 is SGHRS, CDR2 YFSETQ. This CDR3 is CASSYLAQGNTEAFF. The DNA for the CDR3 is TGCGCCAGCAGCTATCTCGCCCAGGGGAACACTGAAGCTTTCTTT.

The chain combines TRBV7-3 with TRBJ2-3; 13 positions match TRBD2. The CDR3 covers 18 residues. Germline values: CDR1 SGHTA, CDR2 FQGTGA. V lost 4 bases, J lost 5 bases, and 12 bases stayed unmatched. CDR3 in DNA: TGTGCCAGCAGCTCTCCGGGACTAGCGGGGAAACCAGTAGATACGCAGTATTTT. Protein product: CASSSPGLAGKPVDTQYF.

The chain uses TRBV10-3 and TRBJ1-3; perhaps TRBD1 as D (6 bases). Trimming took off 6 bases at V and 0 bases at J, with 9 bases between the two ends. The germline V gene has CDR1 ENHRY and CDR2 SYGVKD. The CDR3 spans 14 residues. CDR3 sequence (DNA): TGTGCCATCAGCGGACAGACCTCTGGAAACACCATATATTTT. This codes for CAISGQTSGNTIYF.

There are a few counts of this clone. The chain is built from TRBV6-6 and TRBJ2-3; TRBD1 or TRBD2 may be the D gene (5 bases each). Looked up from germline, CDR1 is MNHNY and CDR2 is SVGAGI (reference sequence). Trimming left V 8 bases short and J 4 bases short, with 10 bases between. This CDR3 is built from 12 residues. The CDR3 reads CASRDPPDTQYF. The DNA for the CDR3 is TGTGCCAGCCGGGACCCCCCAGATACGCAGTATTTT.

The J gene is TRBJ2-3, the V gene TRBV27; 7 bases are a match to TRBD2. V shed 6 bases, J shed 5 bases, and the junction held 11 bases outside the gene matches. CDR3 length equals 15 residues. From germline, CDR1 is MNHEY and CDR2 SMNVEV (reference sequence). This CDR3 reads CASRDGEGVQDTQYF. DNA for the CDR3: TGTGCCAGCAGAGACGGGGAGGGAGTCCAAGATACGCAGTATTTT.

The rearrangement links TRBV18 to TRBJ1-5, with D possibly being TRBD1 (5 bases). This CDR3 has 15 residues. Trimming removed 3 bases from V and 7 bases from J, with 16 bases in between. Germline values: CDR1 KGHSH, CDR2 LQKENI. The CDR3 DNA reads as TGTGCCAGCTCACCGGGGCATACCCTCAGCCAGCCCCAGCATTTT. Translation: CASSPGHTLSQPQHF.

The chain has TRBV7-2 and TRBJ2-5; 7 bases agree with TRBD2. V lost 5 bases and J lost 1; bases outside the gene matches: 13. CDR1 and CDR2 from the germline V gene are SGHTA and FQGNSA. There are 17 residues in the CDR3. CDR3 DNA: TGTGCCAGCAGCATAGGGGTCTTGACTAGCCGCCAAGAGACCCAGTACTTC. Its translation is CASSIGVLTSRQETQYF.

This sequence joins TRBV11-2 and TRBJ2-7; the D gene is possibly TRBD2 (5 bases). This CDR3 is 13 amino acids long. Trimming removed 1 base from V and 3 bases from J, with 7 bases in between. The germline gives CDR1 SGHAT, CDR2 FQNNGV. The DNA for the CDR3 is TGTGCCAGCAGCTTAGCGGGAATCTACGAGCAGTACGTC. This codes for CASSLAGIYEQYV.

Here the CDR3 reads CASSVGELVTNEKLFF. DNA for the CDR3: TGTGCCAGCAGCGTTGGGGAGTTGGTAACTAATGAAAAACTGTTTTTT. The V call is TRBV9, the J call TRBJ1-4; D is undetermined. Per the germline V gene, CDR1 is SGDLS and CDR2 is YYNGEE. With 2 bases removed from V and 1 base from J, the gap between germline ends came to 12 bases. This CDR3 has 16 residues.

The V call is TRBV7-2, the J call TRBJ2-1, with 9 bases matching TRBD1. After removal of 1 base from V and 4 bases from J, the junction contained 2 bases not matched to a gene. Germline loops: CDR1 SGHTA, CDR2 FQGNSA. This CDR3 contains 15 residues. Here the CDR3 reads CASSLEGQGYNEQFF. In DNA, the CDR3 is TGTGCCAGCAGCTTAGAGGGACAGGGATACAATGAGCAGTTCTTC.

This clone was detected only once. This chain links TRBV6-6 with TRBJ1-1; D remains ambiguous. This CDR3 spans 14 amino acids. Per germline, CDR1 MNHNY and CDR2 SVGAGI (reference sequence). V was pared by 8 bases and J by 0 bases, with 13 bases between. This chain's CDR3 is CASLEREMNTEAFF. CDR3 bases: TGTGCCAGCCTCGAGAGGGAGATGAACACTGAAGCTTTCTTT.

Only one count was recorded for this clone. The genes are TRBV5-6 and TRBJ1-2, with TRBD1 identical over 10 bases. Unmatched junction bases numbered 9, after V lost 3 bases and J lost 4 bases. This CDR3 comprises 16 residues. Germline CDR1 reads SGHDT; CDR2 reads YYEEEE. CDR3 sequence (DNA): TGTGCCAGCAGCTCGACAGGGGGCTATGAGGGCTATGGCTACACCTTC. The encoded protein is CASSSTGGYEGYGYTF.

This chain uses TRBV14 with TRBJ2-3; TRBD2 aligns across 11 bases. This CDR3 is built from 18 residues. Germline V gene data show CDR1 as SGHDN and CDR2 as FVKESK. The V segment lost 4 bases and the J segment 3 bases; nucleotides outside the gene matches: 12. This chain's CDR3 is CASSLPSGRHLLTDTQYF. The CDR3 DNA reads TGTGCCAGCAGCCTTCCTAGCGGGAGGCATTTATTGACAGATACGCAGTATTTT.

J is TRBJ2-5 and V is TRBV18; possibly TRBD2 for D (6 bases). The V and J ends lost 3 bases and 7 bases respectively, with 12 bases between them. Germline assignment: CDR1 KGHSH and CDR2 LQKENI. The CDR3 is 13 residues long. This chain's CDR3 is CASSPGTLGTQYF. DNA of the CDR3: TGTGCCAGCTCACCGGGGACTTTGGGGACCCAGTACTTC.

The rearrangement joins TRBV5-1 to TRBJ1-2; a weak D match, TRBD1 (5 bases). From germline, CDR1 is SGHRS and CDR2 YFSETQ. Trimming stripped 0 bases from V and 4 bases from J, with 10 bases between. The CDR3 extends over 14 amino acids. The CDR3 DNA reads as TGCGCCAGCAGCTTGGATCAGGGTTTCTATGGCTACACCTTC. Translated, it gives CASSLDQGFYGYTF.

This rearrangement joins TRBV27 to TRBJ2-3; D gene unclear. Deletions cut 4 bases from V and 0 bases from J, with 11 bases between. The CDR3 totals 15 residues. CDR1 and CDR2 from the germline V gene are MNHEY and SMNVEV (reference sequence). CDR3 sequence: CASSSPRSSTDTQYF. In nucleotides, the CDR3 is TGTGCCAGCAGTTCTCCCCGTTCTAGCACAGATACGCAGTATTTT.

This clone occurred a few times. Other DNA sequences of this sample code for an identical CDR3. The chain uses TRBV4-1 and TRBJ1-4; D is possibly TRBD1 (6 bases). The CDR3 totals 13 residues. The V end lost 1 base, the J end lost 8 bases, and 8 bases lay between the germline ends. Per germline, CDR1 MGHRA and CDR2 YSYEKL. For the CDR3, the DNA is TGCGCCAGCAGCCAAGTAAGGGGGGAAAAACTGTTTTTT. Its translation is CASSQVRGEKLFF.